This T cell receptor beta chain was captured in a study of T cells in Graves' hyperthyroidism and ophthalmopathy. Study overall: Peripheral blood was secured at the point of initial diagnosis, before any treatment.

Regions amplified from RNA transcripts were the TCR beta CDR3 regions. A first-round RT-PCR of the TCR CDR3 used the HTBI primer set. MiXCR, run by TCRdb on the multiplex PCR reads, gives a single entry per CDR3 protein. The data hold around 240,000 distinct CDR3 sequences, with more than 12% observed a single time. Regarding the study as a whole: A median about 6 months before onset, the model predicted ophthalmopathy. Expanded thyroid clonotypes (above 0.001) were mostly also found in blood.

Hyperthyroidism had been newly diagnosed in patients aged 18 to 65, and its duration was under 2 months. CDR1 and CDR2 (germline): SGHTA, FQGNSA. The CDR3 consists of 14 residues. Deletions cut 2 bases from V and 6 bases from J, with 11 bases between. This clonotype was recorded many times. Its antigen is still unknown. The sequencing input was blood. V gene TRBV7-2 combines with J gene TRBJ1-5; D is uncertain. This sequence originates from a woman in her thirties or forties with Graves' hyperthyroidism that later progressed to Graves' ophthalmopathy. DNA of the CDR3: TGTGCCAGCAGCTTAAAACGAGATGCTCAGCCCCAGCATTTT. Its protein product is CASSLKRDAQPQHF.